Below, 22 T cell receptor beta chains from the same sample are listed, as sequenced in a study of T cell repertoires in cytomegalovirus infection. TCRdb processed the reads anew with MiXCR; each CDR3 protein has one entry. The profile shows 640,000 or so distinct CDR3 sequences, roughly 33% of them singletons. Antigen specificity for these receptors is unknown. The material sequenced was cultured PBMCs, taken from culture after CMV antigen stimulation. These receptor sequences come from a human donor in good health (CMV status not recorded). Some clones in this sample may be carry-over from other donors' samples.

This clonotype showed up just a few times. CDR3 DNA: TGTGCCAGCAGTTTGGGCATCGGGAGCTACAATGAGCAGTTCTTC. Encoded protein: CASSLGIGSYNEQFF. The gene calls are TRBV27 and TRBJ2-1; a weak D match, TRBD2 (6 bases). Germline lookup yields CDR1 MNHEY and CDR2 SMNVEV (reference sequence). CDR3 length: 15 residues. Trimming took off 3 bases at V and 3 bases at J, with 12 bases between the two ends.

This clonotype showed up just a few times. This chain joins TRBV28 and TRBJ2-7; possibly TRBD2 for D (6 bases). The germline V gene encodes CDR1 MDHEN and CDR2 SYDVKM. The V end lost 5 bases, the J end lost 3 bases, and 14 bases lay between the germline ends. The CDR3 runs 14 residues. CDR3 nucleotides: TGTGCCAGCAGTCCTATCGGGGGTATCTACGAGCAGTACTTC. Amino acid sequence: CASSPIGGIYEQYF. Based on the CDR3 plus reference TRBV28 and TRBJ2-7, the full variable domain is DVKVTQSSRYLVKRTGEKVFLECVQDMDHENMFWYRQDPGLGLRLIYFSYDVKMKEKGDIPEGYSVSREKKERFSLILESASTNQTSMYLCASSPIGGIYEQYFGPGTRLTVT.

The gene calls are TRBV4-3 and TRBJ2-7; TRBD2 matches at 13 bases. V lost 0 bases and J lost 4; bases outside the gene matches: 6. The CDR3 has 17 amino acids. Looked up from germline, CDR1 is LGHNA and CDR2 is YSLEER. In nucleotides, the CDR3 is TGCGCCAGCAGCCAAGAAATATGGACTAGCGGGAGTTACGAGCAGTACTTC. Translating it yields CASSQEIWTSGSYEQYF.

The V and J genes are TRBV20-1 and TRBJ2-3; 8 bases map to TRBD2. Losses at the gene ends were 7 bases for V and 7 bases for J; bases not matched to a gene: 13. Per the germline V gene, CDR1 is DFQATT and CDR2 is SNEGSKA (reference sequence). The CDR3 consists of 14 residues. The CDR3 spells CSGELAEEQYTQYF. CDR3 DNA sequence: TGCAGTGGGGAACTAGCGGAGGAGCAATATACGCAGTATTTT.

V gene TRBV6-6 combines with J gene TRBJ2-3; D not certain. The length of the CDR3 is 14 residues. The germline V gene has CDR1 MNHNY and CDR2 SVGAGI (reference sequence). V was trimmed by 8 bases and J by 2 bases, leaving 14 bases between them. The CDR3 DNA reads as TGTGCCAGCGCCGTAGGCGGACCCACAGATACGCAGTATTTT. Translation gives CASAVGGPTDTQYF.

This clonotype was counted ten times or more. The V gene is TRBV7-6, the J gene TRBJ1-4; perhaps TRBD1 as D (5 bases). The CDR3 runs 17 residues. V dropped 1 base and J dropped 0 bases, with 12 bases sitting between them. CDR1 SGHVS and CDR2 FNYEAQ come from the germline V gene. CDR3 protein: CASSLEASGTTNEKLFF. CDR3 nucleotide sequence: TGTGCCAGCAGCTTAGAGGCCTCAGGGACAACTAATGAAAAACTGTTTTTT.

Comments on this clonotype: Possible read error: a much larger clone is one base away. This chain links TRBV7-2 with TRBJ2-1, with TRBD1 matching 7 bases. CDR1 and CDR2 from the germline V gene are SGHTA and FQGNSA. The CDR3 runs to 15 residues. The CDR3 here is CASGLGGQSYNEQFF. In DNA, the CDR3 is TGTGCCAGCGGCTTAGGGGGCCAGTCATACAATGAGCAGTTCTTC.

The V call is TRBV6-1, the J call TRBJ2-6; the match to TRBD1 covers 7 bases. This CDR3 contains 19 residues. J was trimmed by 0 bases and V by 6 bases; bases with no gene match: 14. Germline values: CDR1 MNHNS, CDR2 SASEGT. CDR3 DNA sequence: TGTGCCAGCAGGCCGGGACAGCCAAAAAAGGGCTCTGGGGCCAACGTCCTGACTTTC. Translated, it gives CASRPGQPKKGSGANVLTF.

The V and J genes are TRBV7-4 and TRBJ2-5, with TRBD1 matching over 11 bases. Germline V lookup: CDR1 SGHVT, CDR2 SQSDAQ. The CDR3 length is 15 residues. Trimming at V came to 3 bases and at J to 4 bases, leaving 4 bases not matched to a gene. The CDR3 nucleotides are TGTGCCAGCAGCTTCCCCGGGACAGGGGGAGAGACCCAGTACTTC. Translated: CASSFPGTGGETQYF.

This sequence joins TRBV6-2 or TRBV6-3 and TRBJ2-3, with D unresolved. Germline values: CDR1 MNHEY, CDR2 SVGEGT. The V end lost 4 bases, the J end lost 5 bases, and 7 bases lay between the germline ends. This CDR3 contains 12 residues. CDR3: CASSFSEDTQYF. CDR3 sequence (DNA): TGTGCCAGCAGTTTTTCGGAAGATACGCAGTATTTT.

The CDR3 coding sequence is TGCAGTGCTAGAGATCCGACAGGGATGGATGGCTACACCTTC. Amino acids: CSARDPTGMDGYTF. The V call is TRBV20-1, the J call TRBJ1-2, with TRBD1 matching 7 bases. After removal of 0 bases from V and 6 bases from J, the junction contained 7 bases not matched to a gene. The CDR3 covers 14 residues. Germline V CDR1 and CDR2: DFQATT, SNEGSKA (reference sequence).

This clonotype was seen at least ten times. The CDR3 is CASRQAGGGETQYF. The CDR3 region has the DNA TGTGCCAGCCGCCAGGCGGGGGGCGGAGAGACCCAGTACTTC. The V call is TRBV7-2, the J call TRBJ2-5; 8 positions match TRBD2. The CDR3 is 14 amino acids. Germline CDR1 is SGHTA and CDR2 is FQGNSA. Trimming removed 8 bases from V and 4 bases from J; junction bases left unmatched: 9.

The rearrangement links TRBV12-3 or TRBV12-4 to TRBJ1-1; D is unresolved. V lost 7 bases and J 5 bases, leaving 11 bases between the germline ends. The CDR3 extends over 12 amino acids. The chain's CDR3 is CASTGLRTEAFF. The DNA of the CDR3 is TGTGCCAGCACTGGGTTGCGGACTGAAGCTTTCTTT.

This clonotype appeared a few times. The chain is built from TRBV5-6 and TRBJ2-1; D is unresolved. Trimming took off 1 base at V and 0 bases at J, with 11 bases between the two ends. Germline V gene data show CDR1 as SGHDT and CDR2 as YYEEEE. The CDR3 loop spans 16 amino acids. This chain's CDR3 is CASSLFQLSSYNEQFF. CDR3 nucleotides: TGTGCCAGCAGCTTGTTCCAGCTAAGCTCCTACAATGAGCAGTTCTTC. Full variable domain (missing parts from reference TRBV5-6 and TRBJ2-1): DAGVTQSPTHLIKTRGQQVTLRCSPKSGHDTVSWYQQALGQGPQFIFQYYEEEERQRGNFPDRFSGHQFPNYSSELNVNALLLGDSALYLCASSLFQLSSYNEQFFGPGTRLTVL.

The chain links TRBV7-9 to TRBJ1-1; 9 bases map to TRBD1. J was trimmed by 4 bases and V by 5 bases; bases with no gene match: 11. Germline lookup yields CDR1 SEHNR and CDR2 FQNEAQ (reference sequence). The CDR3 is 16 residues long. The DNA of the CDR3 is TGTGCCAGCAGCGCATCCGGGACAGGGATTGGCACTGAAGCTTTCTTT. This encodes CASSASGTGIGTEAFF.

The chain combines TRBV6-2 or TRBV6-3 with TRBJ1-5; no clear D gene. The CDR3 length is 15 residues. Germline lookup yields CDR1 MNHEY and CDR2 SVGEGT. Trimming stripped 2 bases from V and 7 bases from J, with 15 bases between. CDR3 sequence: CASSYGGVLGQPQHF. The CDR3 nucleotides read TGTGCCAGCAGTTACGGCGGGGTCTTAGGGCAGCCCCAGCATTTT.

This clonotype was seen repeatedly, ten times or more. The chain links TRBV7-2 to TRBJ1-1, with D maybe TRBD1 (6 bases). V was trimmed by 8 bases and J by 4 bases, leaving 20 bases between them. This CDR3 region has 15 residues. The germline V gene encodes CDR1 SGHTA and CDR2 FQGNSA. CDR3 DNA: TGTGCCAGCTCCCAAAACGGGGGGCGTCGCACTGAAGCTTTCTTT. Protein: CASSQNGGRRTEAFF.

The V gene is TRBV29-1, the J gene TRBJ2-1; D unresolved. CDR1 is SQVTM, CDR2 ANQGSEA, per germline. V lost 4 bases and J 0 bases, leaving 10 bases between the germline ends. CDR3 length: 14 amino acids. The CDR3 sequence is CSVGRESSYNEQFF. Here the CDR3 DNA reads TGCAGCGTTGGTCGAGAGAGCTCCTACAATGAGCAGTTCTTC.

The V and J genes are TRBV28 and TRBJ2-5; 7 bases line up with TRBD1. The CDR3 loop spans 14 amino acids. Looked up from germline, CDR1 is MDHEN and CDR2 is SYDVKM. V dropped 5 bases and J dropped 4; count of bases not matched to a gene: 7. CDR3 region: CASSPPHRGETQYF. CDR3 bases: TGTGCCAGCAGTCCACCGCACAGGGGAGAGACCCAGTACTTC.

This clonotype was recorded a few times. The rearrangement links TRBV20-1 to TRBJ1-1; TRBD1 is a possible D gene (6 bases). Per the germline V gene, CDR1 is DFQATT and CDR2 is SNEGSKA (reference sequence). The CDR3 contains 16 residues. The CDR3 sequence: CTVLRLAGAMNTEAFF. CDR3 coding DNA: TGCACTGTACTCAGGCTGGCAGGGGCCATGAACACTGAAGCTTTCTTT.

CDR3 in DNA: TGTGCCAGCAGCCGGGGAGGGGGGTCCCAGCATTTT. This translates into CASSRGGGSQHF. The chain has TRBV2 and TRBJ1-5; D may be TRBD1 (6 bases). V was cut by 6 bases and J by 11 bases, with 14 bases left in between. From germline, CDR1 is SNHLY and CDR2 FYNNEI. CDR3 length: 12 residues.

This chain links TRBV2 with TRBJ2-5; D gene ambiguous. Trimming removed 4 bases at V and 5 bases at J, with 11 bases between. CDR1 is SNHLY, CDR2 FYNNEI, per germline. This CDR3 spans 13 amino acids. DNA for the CDR3: TGTGCCAGCAGTGGGGTGACTGCGGAGACCCAGTACTTC. It translates to CASSGVTAETQYF.